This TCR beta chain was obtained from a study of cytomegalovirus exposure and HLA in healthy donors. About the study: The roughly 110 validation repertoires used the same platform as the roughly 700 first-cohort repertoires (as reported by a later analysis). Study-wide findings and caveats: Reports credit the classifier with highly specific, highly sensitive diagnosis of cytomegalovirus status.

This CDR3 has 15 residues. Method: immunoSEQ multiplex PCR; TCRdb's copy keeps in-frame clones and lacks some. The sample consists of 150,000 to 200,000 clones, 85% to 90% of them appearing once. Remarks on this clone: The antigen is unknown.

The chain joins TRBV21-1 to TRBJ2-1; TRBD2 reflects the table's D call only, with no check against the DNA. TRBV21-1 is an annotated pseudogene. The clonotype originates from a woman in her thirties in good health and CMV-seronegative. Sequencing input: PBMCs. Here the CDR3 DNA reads TGTGCCAGCAGCAAACGGCTAGCGCCAAACAATGAGCAGTTCTTC. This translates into CASSKRLAPNNEQFF.